This TCR beta chain was profiled in a study of blood T cell repertoires in COVID-19. Study-wide background: Collection of acute and convalescent COVID-19 samples took place in the United States, Italy and Spain. Nucleic acid was either cDNA or gDNA, and it came from T cells, B-cell-depleted T cells, or PBMCs.

This clone showed up just once. The same CDR3 can be traced to other DNA sequences in this sample. The length of the CDR3 is 14 residues. The trim removed 2 bases at V and 2 bases at J, leaving 1 base unmatched. Looked up from germline, CDR1 is SGDLS and CDR2 is YYNGEE. In the study's own analysis: The authors estimated nucleated cell counts from reference gene primer amplification. Data came from immunoSEQ multiplex PCR; TCRdb stores just in-frame clones and leaves some out. Clone size and V and J calls were adopted from that table, with D and trimming inferred from the DNA. This table holds 30,000 to 40,000 clones, about 85% found once.

Sequencing was performed on peripheral blood. This clonotype was sampled from a man in his sixties with acute or convalescent COVID-19. The V call is TRBV9, the J call TRBJ1-2, with TRBD1 matching 9 bases. The CDR3 DNA reads as TGTGCCAGCAGCGTTGGACAGGGGAACTATGGCTACACCTTC. As protein: CASSVGQGNYGYTF.